This TCR beta chain was captured by sequencing in a study of breast tumors, draining lymph nodes, adjacent tissues. TCRdb reanalysed the multiplex PCR reads using MiXCR and keeps one entry per CDR3 protein. The profile covers 200,000 or so distinct CDR3 sequences, with over 25% appearing a single time and 4% to 4.5% taken by the ten largest. Points from the study as a whole: Luminal-like breast cancer showed significantly higher tumor–nontumor repertoire similarity than basal-like. Findings are consistent with lymph node origin and intratumoral expansion of most tumor T cells. Tumor T cell lymph node origin was a supported hypothesis, not proven. Tumors had less TCR diversity than lymph nodes, more than nontumor tissue.

The CDR3 runs to 15 residues. Trimming removed 3 bases at V and 4 bases at J, with 13 bases between. This clonotype was seen more than once but under ten times. The antigen is unknown. The lymph nodes were axillary draining lymph nodes from breast cancer patients. This TCR was sampled from a female donor with breast cancer. Some clones in this sample may be carry-over from other donors' samples. The sequenced material came from axillary lymph node tissue. This chain links TRBV12-3 or TRBV12-4 with TRBJ1-5, with D hard to call. The CDR3 nucleotides are TGTGCCAGCAGTTTCTCCGGGGAAAAAAATCAGCCCCAGCATTTT. It specifies CASSFSGEKNQPQHF.